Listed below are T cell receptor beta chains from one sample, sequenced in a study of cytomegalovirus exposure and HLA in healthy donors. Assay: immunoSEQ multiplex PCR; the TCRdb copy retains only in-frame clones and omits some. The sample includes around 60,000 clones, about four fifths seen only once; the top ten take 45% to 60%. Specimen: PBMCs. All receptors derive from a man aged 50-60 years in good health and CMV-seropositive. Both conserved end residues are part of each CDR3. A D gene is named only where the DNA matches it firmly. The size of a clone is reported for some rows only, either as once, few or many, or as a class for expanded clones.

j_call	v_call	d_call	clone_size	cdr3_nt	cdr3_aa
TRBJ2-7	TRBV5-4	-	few	TGTGCCAGCAGCTTGGGGGGGCGAGGGGAGCAGTACTTC	CASSLGGRGEQYF
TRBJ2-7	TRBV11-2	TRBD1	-	TGTGCCAGCAGCTTCGGGACAGGGCCCTACGAGCAGTACTTC	CASSFGTGPYEQYF
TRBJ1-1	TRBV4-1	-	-	TGCGCCAGCAGCGTGACGACGGGGATGAACACTGAAGCTTTCTTT	CASSVTTGMNTEAFF
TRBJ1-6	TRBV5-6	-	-	TGTGCCAGCAGCTTGGGGGGAAGGGGAATTTCACCCCTCCACTTT	CASSLGGRGISPLHF
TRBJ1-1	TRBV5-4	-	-	TGTGCCAGCAGCTTGGTTACGGAGGCCGAAGCTTTCTTT	CASSLVTEAEAFF
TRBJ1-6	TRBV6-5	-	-	TGTGCCAGCGGGGCTTTCCCCCCCTATAATTCACCCCTCCACTTT	CASGAFPPYNSPLHF
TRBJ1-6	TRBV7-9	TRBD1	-	TGTGCCAGCAGCTTAGAGGGACAGGGCAATTCACCCCTCCACTTT	CASSLEGQGNSPLHF
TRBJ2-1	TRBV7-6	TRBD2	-	TGTGCCAGCAGTACCACTAGCGGGATAGGAGCGAATGAGCAGTTCTTC	CASSTTSGIGANEQFF
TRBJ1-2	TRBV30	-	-	TGTGCCTGGAGCTCTCAGGCAATCCATGGCTACACCTTC	CAWSSQAIHGYTF
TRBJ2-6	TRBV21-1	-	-	TGTGCCAGCATCAAAGCCTGGCAGGGGGAAGAGACTGGGGCCAACGTCCTGACTTTC	CASIKAWQGEETGANVLTF
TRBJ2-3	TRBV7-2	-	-	TGTGCCAGCAGCTTAAGGACAGTGGATACGCAGTATTTT	CASSLRTVDTQYF
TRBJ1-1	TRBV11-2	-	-	TGTGCCAGCAGCTCCCCGCGAGCTTTCTTT	CASSSPRAFF
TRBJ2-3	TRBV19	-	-	TGTGCCAGTAGTAGTGCGGGCACAGATACGCAGTATTTT	CASSSAGTDTQYF
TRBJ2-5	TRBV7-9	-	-	TGTGCCAGCAGCTTCTGGCGGCAAGAGACCCAGTACTTC	CASSFWRQETQYF
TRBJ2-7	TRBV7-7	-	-	TGTGCTAGCAGCCCGGGTTCGGTCTACGAGCAGTACTTC	CASSPGSVYEQYF
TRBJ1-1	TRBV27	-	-	TGTGCCAGCAGTTCCTGGGGGGAGATGAACACTGAAGCTTTCTTT	CASSSWGEMNTEAFF
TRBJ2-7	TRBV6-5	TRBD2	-	TGTGCCAGCAGTTGGGGACTAGCGGGAGCCTACGAGCAGTACTTC	CASSWGLAGAYEQYF
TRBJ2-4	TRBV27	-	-	TGTGCCAGCAGTTTGGACAGCGTTAGACTAGCCAAAAACATTCAGTACTTC	CASSLDSVRLAKNIQYF
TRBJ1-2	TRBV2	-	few	TGTGCCAGCAGTTCGCGACAGGCTTTTGGCTACACCTTC	CASSSRQAFGYTF
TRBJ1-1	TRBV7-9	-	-	TGTGCCAGCAGTTTACTACCAGGGAGGGTGGACACTGAAGCTTTCTTT	CASSLLPGRVDTEAFF
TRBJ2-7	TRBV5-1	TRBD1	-	TGCGCCAGCAGCGGGGGATACAGGGGGCTGCAGAGTGAGCAGTACTTC	CASSGGYRGLQSEQYF